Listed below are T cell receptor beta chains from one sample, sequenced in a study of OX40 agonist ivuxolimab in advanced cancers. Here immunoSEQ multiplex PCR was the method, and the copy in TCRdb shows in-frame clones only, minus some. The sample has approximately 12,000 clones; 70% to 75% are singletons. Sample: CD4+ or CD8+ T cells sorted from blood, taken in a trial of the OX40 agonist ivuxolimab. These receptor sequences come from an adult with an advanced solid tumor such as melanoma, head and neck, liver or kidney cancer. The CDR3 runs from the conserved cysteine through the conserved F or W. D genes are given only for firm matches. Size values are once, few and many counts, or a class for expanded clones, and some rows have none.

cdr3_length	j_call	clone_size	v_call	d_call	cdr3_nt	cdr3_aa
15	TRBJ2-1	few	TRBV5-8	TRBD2	TGTGCCAGCAGCTTGGGACTAGCGGTTCTCAATGAGCAGTTCTTC	CASSLGLAVLNEQFF
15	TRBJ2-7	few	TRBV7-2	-	TGTGCCAGCAGCTTAGCGGGCCAGTTTCACTACGAGCAGTACTTC	CASSLAGQFHYEQYF
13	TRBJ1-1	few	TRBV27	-	TGTGCCAGCAGTTTATTCCCGAACACTGAAGCTTTCTTT	CASSLFPNTEAFF
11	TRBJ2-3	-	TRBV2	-	TGTGCCAGCAGTGAGGGTTATACGCAGTATTTT	CASSEGYTQYF
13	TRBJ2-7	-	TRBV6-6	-	TGTGCCAGCAGTCCTGACTGGGTCTACGAGCAGTACTTC	CASSPDWVYEQYF
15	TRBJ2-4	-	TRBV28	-	TGTGCCAGCACCCGAGGGCATCTAGCCAAAAACATTCAGTACTTC	CASTRGHLAKNIQYF
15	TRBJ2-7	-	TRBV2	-	TGTGCCAGCAGGGACAACCCACTAAAATCCTACGAGCAGTACTTC	CASRDNPLKSYEQYF
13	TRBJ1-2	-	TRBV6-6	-	TGTGCCAGCAGCACCGGGACCTACTATGGCTACACCTTC	CASSTGTYYGYTF
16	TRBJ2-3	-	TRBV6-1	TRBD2	TGTGCCAGCAGTGAACTAGCGGGACGGGGCACAGATACGCAGTATTTT	CASSELAGRGTDTQYF
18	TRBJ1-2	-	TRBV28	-	TGTGCCAGCAGTTTAGGGTTCTACTCCGGGACACTTAACTATGGCTACACCTTC	CASSLGFYSGTLNYGYTF
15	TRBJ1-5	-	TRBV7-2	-	TGTGCCAGCAGCTTAGTGGCGGTAGGCAATCAGCCCCAGCATTTT	CASSLVAVGNQPQHF
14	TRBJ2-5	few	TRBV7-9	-	TGTGCCAGCAGCCGGCTGACTGGGCAAGAGACCCAGTACTTC	CASSRLTGQETQYF
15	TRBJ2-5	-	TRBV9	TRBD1	TGTGCCAGCAGCGTAGGGGGAACAGGGGCAGAGACCCAGTACTTC	CASSVGGTGAETQYF
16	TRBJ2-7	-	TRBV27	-	TGTGCCAGCAGTCGAAGCCAGGGCGACTATTCCTACGAGCAGTACTTC	CASSRSQGDYSYEQYF
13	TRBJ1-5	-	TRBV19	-	TGTGCCAGTAGTATTGACGGGGCTCAGCCCCAGCATTTT	CASSIDGAQPQHF
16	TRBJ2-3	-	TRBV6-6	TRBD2	TGTGCCAGCAGTTACAAAGCGGGGGAGATCACAGATACGCAGTATTTT	CASSYKAGEITDTQYF
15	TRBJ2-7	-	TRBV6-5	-	TGTGCCAGCAGTTACTCTCGGGAACGATCCTACGAGCAGTACTTC	CASSYSRERSYEQYF
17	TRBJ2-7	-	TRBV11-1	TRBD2	TGTGCCAGCAGCTTAGCGCAAGGTCTAGCGGGCATCTACGAGCAGTACTTC	CASSLAQGLAGIYEQYF
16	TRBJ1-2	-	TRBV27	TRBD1	TGTGCCAGCAGTTTAACCCCGACAGGGCTTAACTATGGCTACACCTTC	CASSLTPTGLNYGYTF
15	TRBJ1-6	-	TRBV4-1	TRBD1	TGCGCCAGCAGCCAAGGAGGGACAGGGGGATCACCCCTCCACTTT	CASSQGGTGGSPLHF
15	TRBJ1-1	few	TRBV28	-	TGTGCCAGCAGTTTAGGGCTCGGCGGGGACACTGAAGCTTTCTTT	CASSLGLGGDTEAFF
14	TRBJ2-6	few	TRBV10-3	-	TGTGCCATCATGGACAACTCTGGGGCCAACGTCCTGACTTTC	CAIMDNSGANVLTF
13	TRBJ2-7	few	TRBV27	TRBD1	TGTGCCAGCAGTTTTGGGACAGGGGCTGAGCAGTACTTC	CASSFGTGAEQYF
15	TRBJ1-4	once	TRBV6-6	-	TGTGCCAGCAGCCGCCCGGGGGAGAGTAATGAAAAACTGTTTTTT	CASSRPGESNEKLFF
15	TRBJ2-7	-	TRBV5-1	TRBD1	TGCGCCAGCAGCGGGGGACAGGGGGCATCCTACGAGCAATACTTC	CASSGGQGASYEQYF
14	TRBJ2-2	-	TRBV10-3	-	TGTGCCACCCAGCCGGGGACGAACACCGGGAAGCTGTTTTTT	CATQPGTNTGKLFF
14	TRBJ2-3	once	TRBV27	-	TGTGCCAGCAGTTTGGGTCGGGTTCTGGATACGCAGTATTTT	CASSLGRVLDTQYF
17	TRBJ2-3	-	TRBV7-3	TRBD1	TGTGCCAGCAGCTCGACGCCGGGACAGGGAAACACAGATACGCAGTATTTT	CASSSTPGQGNTDTQYF
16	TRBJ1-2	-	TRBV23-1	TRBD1	TGCGCCAGCAGTCAAAAGGGAGTCAGGGGGGACTATGGCTACACCTTC	CASSQKGVRGDYGYTF
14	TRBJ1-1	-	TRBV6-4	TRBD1	TGTGCCAGCAGTAGTGGACAGGGCGGCACTGAAGCTTTCTTT	CASSSGQGGTEAFF
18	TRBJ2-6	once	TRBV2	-	TGTGCCAGCGCCAACCCCTCGGGGCCCAGCTCTGGGGCCAACGTCCTGACTTTC	CASANPSGPSSGANVLTF
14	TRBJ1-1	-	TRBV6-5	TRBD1	TGTGCCAGCGGGGACAGGGGAGTTTCGACTGAAGCTTTCTTT	CASGDRGVSTEAFF
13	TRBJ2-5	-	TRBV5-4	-	TGTGCCAGCAGCTTGGAGACGAAAGAGACCCAGTACTTC	CASSLETKETQYF
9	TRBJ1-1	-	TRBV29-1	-	TGCAGCGTCGGGACTGAAGCTTTCTTT	CSVGTEAFF
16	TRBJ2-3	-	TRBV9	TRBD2	TGTGCCAGCAGCGTAGATAGCGGGGGGGACACAGATACGCAGTATTTT	CASSVDSGGDTDTQYF
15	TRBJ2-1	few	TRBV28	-	TGTGCCAGCAGTACCTCGGCAGGGTTCTACAATGAGCAGTTCTTC	CASSTSAGFYNEQFF
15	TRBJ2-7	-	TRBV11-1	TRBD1	TGTGCCAGCAGCTTTCCAGGGGGCTCCGGCGACGAGCAGTACTTC	CASSFPGGSGDEQYF
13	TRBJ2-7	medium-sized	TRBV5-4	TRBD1	TGTGCCAGCAGCGCGGGGACAGGCGACCCCTCTCTCTTC	CASSAGTGDPSLF
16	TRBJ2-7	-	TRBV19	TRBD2	TGTGCCAGTAGTATTTCTGGACTAGTAGGAATCCACGAGCAGTACTTC	CASSISGLVGIHEQYF
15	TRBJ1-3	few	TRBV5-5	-	TGTGCCAGCAGCTTGGGACCCAGCTCTGGAAACACCATATATTTT	CASSLGPSSGNTIYF
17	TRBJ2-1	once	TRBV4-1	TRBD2	TGCGCCAGCAGCCAAGATCTGGGCAGCGGGGTGGTCAATGAGCAGTTCTTC	CASSQDLGSGVVNEQFF
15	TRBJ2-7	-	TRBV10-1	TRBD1	TGCGCCAGCAGTGAAACCGGGACAGGGTTGGACGAGCAGTACTTC	CASSETGTGLDEQYF
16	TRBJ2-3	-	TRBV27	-	TGTGCCAGCAGTACTCGACCAGCCGGCGGCACAGATACGCAGTATTTT	CASSTRPAGGTDTQYF
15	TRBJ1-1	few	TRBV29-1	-	TGCAGCGTTGGGGTCAGGGTGGGGTTGGGCACTGAAGCTTTCTTT	CSVGVRVGLGTEAFF
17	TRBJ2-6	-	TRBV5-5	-	TGTGCCAGCAGCCTAACAGAGTCCCACTCTGGGGCCAACGTCCTGACTTTC	CASSLTESHSGANVLTF
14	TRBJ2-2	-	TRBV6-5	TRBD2	TGTGCCAGCAGCCCGGGAGGGAACACCGGGGAGCTGTTTTTT	CASSPGGNTGELFF
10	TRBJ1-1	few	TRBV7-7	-	TGTGCTCCCCGGAGCTCTGAAGCTTTCTTT	CAPRSSEAFF
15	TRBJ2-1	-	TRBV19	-	TGTGCCAGTAGTGTCCAGCCCGGCTCCTACAATGAGCAGTTCTTC	CASSVQPGSYNEQFF
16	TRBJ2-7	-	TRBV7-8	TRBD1	TGTGCCAGCAGCTCCCCACGGACAGGGGAGTTGTACGAGCAGTACTTC	CASSSPRTGELYEQYF